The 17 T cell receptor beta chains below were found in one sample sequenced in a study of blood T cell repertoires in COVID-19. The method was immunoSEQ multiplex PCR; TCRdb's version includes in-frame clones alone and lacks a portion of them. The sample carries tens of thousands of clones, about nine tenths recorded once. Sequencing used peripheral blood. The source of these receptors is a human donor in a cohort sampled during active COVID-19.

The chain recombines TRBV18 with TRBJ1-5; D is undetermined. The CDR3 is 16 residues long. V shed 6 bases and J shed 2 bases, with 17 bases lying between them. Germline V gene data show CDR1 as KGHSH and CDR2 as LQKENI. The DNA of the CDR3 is TGTGCCAGCTCTCAGATCAACACGATTGGCAATCAGCCCCAGCATTTT. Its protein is CASSQINTIGNQPQHF.

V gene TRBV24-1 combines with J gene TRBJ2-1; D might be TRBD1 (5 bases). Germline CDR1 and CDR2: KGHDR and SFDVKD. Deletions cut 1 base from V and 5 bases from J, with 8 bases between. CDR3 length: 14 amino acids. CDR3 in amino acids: CATSDFSGNNEQFF. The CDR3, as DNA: TGTGCCACCAGTGATTTTTCAGGGAACAATGAGCAGTTCTTC.

For the CDR3, the DNA is TGTGCCAGCAGCGAGGGACAGGGGGCAGACTATGGCTACACCTTC. It specifies CASSEGQGADYGYTF. This rearrangement joins TRBV7-8 to TRBJ1-2; 12 bases align to TRBD1. V lost 5 bases and J lost 3; bases outside the gene matches: 4. This CDR3 is built from 15 residues. CDR1 is SGHVS and CDR2 is FQNEAQ in the germline V gene.

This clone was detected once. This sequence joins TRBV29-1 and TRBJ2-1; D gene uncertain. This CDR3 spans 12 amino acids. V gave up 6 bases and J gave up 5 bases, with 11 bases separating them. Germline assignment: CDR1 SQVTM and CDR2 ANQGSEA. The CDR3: CSVASVHNEQFF. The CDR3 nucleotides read TGCAGCGTCGCATCGGTGCACAATGAGCAGTTCTTC.

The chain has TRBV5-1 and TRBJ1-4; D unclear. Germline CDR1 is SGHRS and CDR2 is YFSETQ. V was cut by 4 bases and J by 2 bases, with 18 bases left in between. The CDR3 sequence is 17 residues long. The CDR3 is CASSLSPPGSTNEKLFF. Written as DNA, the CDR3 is TGCGCCAGCAGCCTCTCTCCACCGGGGTCGACTAATGAAAAACTGTTTTTT.

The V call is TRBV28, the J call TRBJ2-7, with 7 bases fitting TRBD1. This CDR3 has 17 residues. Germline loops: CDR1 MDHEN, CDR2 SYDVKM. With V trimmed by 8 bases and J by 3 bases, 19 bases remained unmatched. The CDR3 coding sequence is TGTGCCAGCTGGACGAACCTTGGGACAGAGAAAATCTACGAGCAGTACTTC. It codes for CASWTNLGTEKIYEQYF.

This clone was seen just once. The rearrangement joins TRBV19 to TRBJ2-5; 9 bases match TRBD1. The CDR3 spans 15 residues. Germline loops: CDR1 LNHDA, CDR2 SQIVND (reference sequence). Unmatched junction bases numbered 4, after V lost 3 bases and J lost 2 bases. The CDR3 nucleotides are TGTGCCAGTAGTATCCAGGACAGGGGACAAGAGACCCAGTACTTC. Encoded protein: CASSIQDRGQETQYF.

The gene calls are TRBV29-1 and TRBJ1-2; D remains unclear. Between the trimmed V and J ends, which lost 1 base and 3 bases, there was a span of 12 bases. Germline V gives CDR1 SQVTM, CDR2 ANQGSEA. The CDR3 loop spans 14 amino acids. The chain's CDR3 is CSVEGNEVHYGYTF. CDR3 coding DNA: TGCAGCGTTGAAGGGAACGAGGTCCACTATGGCTACACCTTC.

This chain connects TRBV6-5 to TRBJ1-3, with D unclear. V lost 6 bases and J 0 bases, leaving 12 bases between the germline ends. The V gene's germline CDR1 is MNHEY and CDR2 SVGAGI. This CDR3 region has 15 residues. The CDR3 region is CASSPVSFSGNTIYF. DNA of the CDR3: TGTGCCAGCAGCCCAGTCTCGTTCTCTGGAAACACCATATATTTT.

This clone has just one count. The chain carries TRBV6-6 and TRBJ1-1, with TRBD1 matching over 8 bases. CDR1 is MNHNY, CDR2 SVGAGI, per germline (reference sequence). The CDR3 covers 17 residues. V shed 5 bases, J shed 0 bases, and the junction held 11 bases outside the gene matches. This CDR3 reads CASSRQGHWGMNTEAFF. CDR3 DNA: TGTGCCAGCAGTCGACAGGGGCACTGGGGCATGAACACTGAAGCTTTCTTT.

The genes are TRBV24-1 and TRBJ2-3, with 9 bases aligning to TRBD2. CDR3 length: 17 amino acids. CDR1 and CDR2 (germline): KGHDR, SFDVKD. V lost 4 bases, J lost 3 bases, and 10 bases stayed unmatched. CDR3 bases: TGTGCCACCAGTGACCCTGGGTTGGGACTAGCTACAGATACGCAGTATTTT. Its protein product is CATSDPGLGLATDTQYF.

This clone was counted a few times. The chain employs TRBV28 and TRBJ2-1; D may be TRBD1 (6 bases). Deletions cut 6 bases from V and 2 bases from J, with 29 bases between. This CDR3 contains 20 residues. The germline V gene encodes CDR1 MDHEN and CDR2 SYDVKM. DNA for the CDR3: TGTGCCAGCAGACCCAAGATTATGAAGGCACAGGGTTTCACCTACAATGAGCAGTTCTTC. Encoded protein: CASRPKIMKAQGFTYNEQFF.

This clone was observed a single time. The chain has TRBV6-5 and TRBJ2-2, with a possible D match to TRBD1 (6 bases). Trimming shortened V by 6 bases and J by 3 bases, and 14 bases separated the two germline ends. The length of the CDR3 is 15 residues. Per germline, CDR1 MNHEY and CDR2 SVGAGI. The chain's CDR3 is CASRLDRFYTGELFF. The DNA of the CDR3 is TGTGCCAGCAGACTTGACAGGTTTTACACCGGGGAGCTGTTTTTT.

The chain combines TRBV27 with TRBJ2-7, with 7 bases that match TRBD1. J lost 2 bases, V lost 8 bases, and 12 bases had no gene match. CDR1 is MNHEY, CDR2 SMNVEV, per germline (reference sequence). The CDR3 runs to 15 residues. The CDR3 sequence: CASLIGTDSPYEQYF. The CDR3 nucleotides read TGTGCCAGCTTGATTGGGACAGATAGCCCCTACGAGCAGTACTTC.

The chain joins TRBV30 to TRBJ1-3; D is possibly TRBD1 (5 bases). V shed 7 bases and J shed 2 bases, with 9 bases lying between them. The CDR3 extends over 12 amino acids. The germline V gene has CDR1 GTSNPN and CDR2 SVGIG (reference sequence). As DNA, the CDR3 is TGTGCCTCTCAGGGTGCTGGAAACACCATATATTTT. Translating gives CASQGAGNTIYF.

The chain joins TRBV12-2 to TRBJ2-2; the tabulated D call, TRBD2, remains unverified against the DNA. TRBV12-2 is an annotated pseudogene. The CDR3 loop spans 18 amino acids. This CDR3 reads CASRLGAPPGTSAGELFF. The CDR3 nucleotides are TGTGCAAGTCGCTTAGGAGCCCCCCCCGGGACTAGTGCCGGGGAGCTGTTTTTT.

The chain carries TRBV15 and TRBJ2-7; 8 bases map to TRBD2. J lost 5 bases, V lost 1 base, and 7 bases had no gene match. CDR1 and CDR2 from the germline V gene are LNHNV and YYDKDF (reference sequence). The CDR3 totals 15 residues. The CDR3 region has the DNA TGTGCCACCAGCAGAGGTCGGGAGGGGCAAGACGAGCAGTACTTC. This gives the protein CATSRGREGQDEQYF.